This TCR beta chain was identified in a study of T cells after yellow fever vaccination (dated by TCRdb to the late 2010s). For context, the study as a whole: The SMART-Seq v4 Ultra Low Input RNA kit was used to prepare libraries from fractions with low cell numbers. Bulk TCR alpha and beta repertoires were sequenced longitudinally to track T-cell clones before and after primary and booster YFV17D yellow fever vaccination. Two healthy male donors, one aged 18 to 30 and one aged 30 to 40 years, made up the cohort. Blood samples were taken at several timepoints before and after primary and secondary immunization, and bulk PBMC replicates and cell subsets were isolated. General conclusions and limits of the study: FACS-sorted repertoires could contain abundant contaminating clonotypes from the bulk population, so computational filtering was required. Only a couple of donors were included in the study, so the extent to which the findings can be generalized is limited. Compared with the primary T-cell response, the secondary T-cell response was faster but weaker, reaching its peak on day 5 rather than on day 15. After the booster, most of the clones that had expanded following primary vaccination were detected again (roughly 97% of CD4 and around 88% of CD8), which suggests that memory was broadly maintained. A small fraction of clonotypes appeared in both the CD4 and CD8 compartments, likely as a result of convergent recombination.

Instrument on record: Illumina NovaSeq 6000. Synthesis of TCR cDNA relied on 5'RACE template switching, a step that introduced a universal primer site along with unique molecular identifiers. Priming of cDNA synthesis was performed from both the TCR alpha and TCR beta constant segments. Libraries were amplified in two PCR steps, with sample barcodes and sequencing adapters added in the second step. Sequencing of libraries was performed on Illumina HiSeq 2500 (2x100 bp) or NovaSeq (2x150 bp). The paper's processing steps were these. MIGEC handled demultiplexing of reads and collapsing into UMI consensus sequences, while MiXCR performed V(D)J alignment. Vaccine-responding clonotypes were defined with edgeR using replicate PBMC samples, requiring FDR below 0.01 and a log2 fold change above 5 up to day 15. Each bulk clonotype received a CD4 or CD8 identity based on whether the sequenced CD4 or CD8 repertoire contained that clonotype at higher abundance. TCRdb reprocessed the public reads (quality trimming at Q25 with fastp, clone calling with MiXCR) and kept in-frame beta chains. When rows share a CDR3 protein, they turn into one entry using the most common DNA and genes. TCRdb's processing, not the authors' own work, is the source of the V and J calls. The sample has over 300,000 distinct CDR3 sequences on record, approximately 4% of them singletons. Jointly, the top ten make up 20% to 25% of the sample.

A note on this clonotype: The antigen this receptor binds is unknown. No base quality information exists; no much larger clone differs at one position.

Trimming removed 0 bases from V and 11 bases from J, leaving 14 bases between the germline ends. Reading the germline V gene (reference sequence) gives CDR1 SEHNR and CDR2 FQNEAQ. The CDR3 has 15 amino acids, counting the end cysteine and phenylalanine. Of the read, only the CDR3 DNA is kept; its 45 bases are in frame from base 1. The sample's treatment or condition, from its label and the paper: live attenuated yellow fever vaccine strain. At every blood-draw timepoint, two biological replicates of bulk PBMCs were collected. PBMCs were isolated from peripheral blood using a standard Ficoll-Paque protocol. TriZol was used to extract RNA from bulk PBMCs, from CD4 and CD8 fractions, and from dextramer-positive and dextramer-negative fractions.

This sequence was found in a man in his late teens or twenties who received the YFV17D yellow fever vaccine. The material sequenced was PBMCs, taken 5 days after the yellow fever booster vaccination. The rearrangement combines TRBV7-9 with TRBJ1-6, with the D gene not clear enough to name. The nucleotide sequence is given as TGTGCCAGCAGCTTAGCAGTGGGGAGTCGGACACCCCTCCACTTT. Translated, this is CASSLAVGSRTPLHF.